This T cell receptor (beta chain) was retrieved from a study of T cells in Graves' hyperthyroidism and ophthalmopathy (dated by TCRdb to the late 2010s). General notes on the study: Peripheral blood samples were taken at initial diagnosis, before any treatment was given. A discovery cohort of about 100 patients, 43 with Graves' ophthalmopathy and 55 to 60 with stable Graves' hyperthyroidism, was used to find distinguishing TCR V-J signatures. Whether ophthalmopathy could be predicted prospectively was tested in an independent validation cohort made up of approximately 19 hyperthyroidism patients plus 17 patients who later progressed to ophthalmopathy. The approximately 90 discovery patients were divided at random into training and test sets in a 7:3 ratio. In addition, the study compared T-cell repertoires in thyroid tissue and in blood from five or six Graves' hyperthyroidism patients. After blood sampling, hyperthyroidism patients were treated with methimazole at a starting dose of 30 mg daily, and ophthalmopathy patients were treated with high-dose intravenous methylprednisolone. The paper describes TCR Vbeta CDR3 sequencing of about 140 peripheral blood samples, made up of roughly 40 ophthalmopathy patients, some 80 hyperthyroidism patients and about 17 progressor patients. On the study overall, not on this receptor specifically: No statistical method was used to fix the sample size in advance, and group allocation was not hidden from the investigators. In validation, the model predicted progression to ophthalmopathy with over 65% sensitivity and less than 80% specificity, a median of approximately 6.5 months before onset. Most expanded thyroid clonotypes (frequency above 0.001) were also detected in blood, suggesting blood repertoires may reflect thyroid immune responses. A model built on a 13 V-J signature distinguished ophthalmopathy from stable hyperthyroidism, reaching over 85% sensitivity and about 81% specificity in cross-validation and 80%/75% in testing.

TCR beta CDR3 regions were amplified from RNA transcripts. The TCR CDR3 was subjected to a first round of RT-PCR using the HTBI primer set and the Qiagen OneStep RT-PCR kit. Libraries were constructed in a second round of multiplex PCR, after which size selection and purification were carried out. Sequencing of the libraries was done on an Illumina HiSeq2000 using paired-end 100 bp reads. The source study handled its data this way. SOAPnuke was used to process the raw data, removing reads that contained adapters or uncalled bases, had a mean Phred below 15, or lacked an exact match to the constant primer or identifier. COPE v1.2.5 was used to merge high-quality paired reads, and clonotypes were defined as unique nucleotide sequences. MiTCR v1.1 was used to align the clonotypes against IMGT TRBV, TRBD and TRBJ reference segments. Only V-J combinations with frequency above 0.0001, covering about 99% of repertoires, were analysed. The TCS score was defined as the ratio of F50 (clonal expansion) to E x V (chaos), calculated using BLOSUM62-based TCRdist between CDR3 peptides within each V-J. Welch's t-statistics and random forest reduced around 550 V-J features to around 14, which were used in a naive Bayes classifier (R e1071). TCRdb reworked the public reads: Q25 trimming with fastp, MiXCR clone assembly, productive beta chains retained. Each record represents a unique CDR3 protein, reported with the most common genes and DNA among its rows. The V and J calls come from TCRdb's annotation, not from the publication. The sample yields 340,000 or so distinct CDR3 sequences; about 21% were counted once. Around half of the sample belongs to the ten largest clones.

Note on this clonotype: This receptor's antigen is unknown. This may be a read error: a much more frequent sequence differs by one nucleotide.

Cut back by 7 bases and 2 bases, the V and J ends lie 13 bases apart. According to the germline V gene (reference sequence), CDR1 reads SGHNT and CDR2 reads YYREEE. From cysteine to phenylalanine, the CDR3 is 14 amino acids long. Only the CDR3 DNA stays, 42 bases, in frame from base 1. Stable Graves' hyperthyroidism was defined as the absence of progression to ophthalmopathy over 18 months of follow-up. Hyperthyroidism patients were aged 18 to 65 years and newly diagnosed, with disease duration of less than 2 months. The study excluded patients with uncontrolled infections, other autoimmune diseases, pregnancy or lactation. Diagnoses were established on the basis of clinical symptoms, serum thyroxine and TRAb, thyroid ultrasound, and orbital computed tomography. Ficoll-Paque density gradient centrifugation was used to isolate PBMCs from around 9.1 ml of fresh peripheral blood. Total RNA was extracted using Trizol reagent, and RNA quality was assessed on an Agilent 2100 Bioanalyzer.

This TCR was sampled from a woman between 45 and 65 years old with Graves' hyperthyroidism. The sequencing sample was made of blood. The V and J segments used are TRBV5-4 and TRBJ2-1; the D call is possibly TRBD1 or TRBD2, each sharing 5 bases. The DNA sequence reads TGTGCCAGCGGACAACCGGGGACCTACAATGAGCAGTTCTTC. Its protein reads: CASGQPGTYNEQFF.